A selection of T cell receptor beta chains follows, all from one sample in a study of cytomegalovirus exposure and HLA in healthy donors. Repertoires were generated with immunoSEQ multiplex PCR, while TCRdb's copy carries only in-frame clones and drops some. The sample contains some 70,000 clones, approximately 80% of which appear only once. The specimen was PBMCs. These TCRs come from a man in his late teens or twenties in good health and CMV-seronegative. CDR3s include the opening cysteine and the closing phenylalanine or tryptophan. Fields, in order: V gene, D gene, J gene, clone size, CDR3 protein, CDR3 DNA. A D gene is named only where the DNA matches it firmly. A row's size may be missing; if present it is once, few, many or a size class.

v_gene: TRBV4-3
d_gene: TRBD1
j_gene: TRBJ1-2
abundance: -
CDR3aa: CASSSTGGGGYTF
CDR3nt: TGCGCCAGCAGTTCGACAGGGGGCGGAGGCTACACCTTC

v_gene: TRBV7-9
d_gene: -
j_gene: TRBJ2-6
abundance: -
CDR3aa: CASSFSDSPSGANVLTF
CDR3nt: TGTGCCAGCAGCTTCTCGGACAGCCCCTCTGGGGCCAACGTCCTGACTTTC

v_gene: TRBV30
d_gene: -
j_gene: TRBJ2-5
abundance: -
CDR3aa: CAGGSGVPQETQYF
CDR3nt: TGTGCCGGAGGGTCGGGAGTGCCGCAAGAGACCCAGTACTTC

v_gene: TRBV2
d_gene: TRBD1
j_gene: TRBJ1-6
abundance: -
CDR3aa: CASSPTTGGSSPLHF
CDR3nt: TGTGCCAGCAGTCCTACCACAGGGGGCAGTTCACCCCTCCACTTT

v_gene: TRBV4-1
d_gene: -
j_gene: TRBJ2-3
abundance: few
CDR3aa: CASSQDLRGSSTDTQYF
CDR3nt: TGCGCCAGCAGCCAAGATTTAAGAGGTTCTAGCACAGATACGCAGTATTTT

v_gene: TRBV11-3
d_gene: -
j_gene: TRBJ2-1
abundance: -
CDR3aa: CASSLGGHSYNEQFF
CDR3nt: TGTGCCAGCAGCTTAGGGGGGCACTCCTACAATGAGCAGTTCTTC

v_gene: TRBV19
d_gene: TRBD2
j_gene: TRBJ2-5
abundance: -
CDR3aa: CASSRLLAGAEETQYF
CDR3nt: TGTGCCAGTAGTAGACTACTAGCGGGGGCCGAGGAGACCCAGTACTTC

v_gene: TRBV27
d_gene: TRBD1
j_gene: TRBJ1-5
abundance: -
CDR3aa: CASRSSGTGWSNQPQHF
CDR3nt: TGTGCCAGCAGATCCTCGGGGACAGGGTGGAGCAATCAGCCCCAGCATTTT

v_gene: TRBV28
d_gene: TRBD1
j_gene: TRBJ1-6
abundance: -
CDR3aa: CASSYGTANSPLHF
CDR3nt: TGTGCCAGCAGTTACGGGACAGCGAACTCACCCCTCCACTTT

v_gene: TRBV5-4
d_gene: -
j_gene: TRBJ2-4
abundance: -
CDR3aa: CASSLRGSRAKNIQYF
CDR3nt: TGTGCCAGCAGCCTCAGGGGCTCGCGAGCCAAAAACATTCAGTACTTC

v_gene: TRBV6-5
d_gene: TRBD2
j_gene: TRBJ2-5
abundance: few
CDR3aa: CASSYLAGGPETQYF
CDR3nt: TGTGCCAGCAGTTATCTAGCGGGGGGGCCTGAGACCCAGTACTTC

v_gene: TRBV9
d_gene: TRBD2
j_gene: TRBJ2-1
abundance: -
CDR3aa: CASNIAGAYQNEQFF
CDR3nt: TGTGCCAGCAACATAGCGGGGGCCTACCAAAATGAGCAGTTCTTC

v_gene: TRBV27
d_gene: -
j_gene: TRBJ2-3
abundance: -
CDR3aa: CASSRGTRTDTQYF
CDR3nt: TGTGCCAGCAGTCGCGGGACCCGCACAGATACGCAGTATTTT

v_gene: TRBV6-1
d_gene: TRBD2
j_gene: TRBJ2-7
abundance: -
CDR3aa: CAGSRGGSYEQYF
CDR3nt: TGTGCCGGATCCCGGGGGGGTTCCTACGAGCAGTACTTC

v_gene: TRBV7-2
d_gene: -
j_gene: TRBJ1-5
abundance: -
CDR3aa: CASSLAPTSTQPQHF
CDR3nt: TGTGCCAGCAGCTTAGCGCCTACCTCTACTCAGCCCCAGCATTTT

v_gene: TRBV30
d_gene: -
j_gene: TRBJ2-2
abundance: once
CDR3aa: CAWTGTGELFF
CDR3nt: TGTGCCTGGACGGGCACCGGGGAGCTGTTTTTT

v_gene: TRBV9
d_gene: -
j_gene: TRBJ1-4
abundance: -
CDR3aa: CASSVGQQGVNEKLFF
CDR3nt: TGTGCCAGCAGCGTAGGGCAACAGGGAGTAAATGAAAAACTGTTTTTT

v_gene: TRBV13
d_gene: -
j_gene: TRBJ2-7
abundance: -
CDR3aa: CASSLIRSPGPLLYEQYF
CDR3nt: TGTGCCAGCAGCTTAATTAGATCCCCAGGCCCCCTACTCTACGAGCAGTACTTC

v_gene: TRBV5-1
d_gene: -
j_gene: TRBJ1-3
abundance: -
CDR3aa: CASSLGFDSSGNTIYF
CDR3nt: TGCGCCAGCAGCTTGGGTTTTGACAGCTCTGGAAACACCATATATTTT

v_gene: TRBV5-1
d_gene: TRBD1
j_gene: TRBJ1-1
abundance: -
CDR3aa: CASIPGQGLRTEAFF
CDR3nt: TGCGCCAGCATCCCGGGACAGGGGTTGAGGACTGAAGCTTTCTTT

v_gene: TRBV9
d_gene: TRBD2
j_gene: TRBJ2-5
abundance: -
CDR3aa: CASSVGASGSWQETQYF
CDR3nt: TGTGCCAGCAGCGTAGGGGCTAGCGGATCCTGGCAAGAGACCCAGTACTTC

v_gene: TRBV11-2
d_gene: -
j_gene: TRBJ2-3
abundance: few
CDR3aa: CASSPLSSPTDTQYF
CDR3nt: TGTGCCAGCAGCCCTCTCTCCAGTCCCACAGATACGCAGTATTTT

v_gene: TRBV9
d_gene: TRBD1
j_gene: TRBJ1-5
abundance: -
CDR3aa: CASSLGTGRQPQHF
CDR3nt: TGTGCCAGCAGCCTGGGGACAGGGCGACAGCCCCAGCATTTT

v_gene: TRBV2
d_gene: TRBD1
j_gene: TRBJ2-5
abundance: -
CDR3aa: CASSETGVETQYF
CDR3nt: TGTGCCAGCAGTGAAACAGGGGTAGAGACCCAGTACTTC

v_gene: TRBV29-1
d_gene: -
j_gene: TRBJ2-7
abundance: -
CDR3aa: CSVEARAGDEQYF
CDR3nt: TGCAGCGTTGAAGCCAGGGCCGGCGACGAGCAGTACTTC

v_gene: TRBV5-1
d_gene: TRBD1
j_gene: TRBJ1-1
abundance: -
CDR3aa: CASSTGTERNTEAFF
CDR3nt: TGCGCCAGCAGCACAGGGACAGAACGGAACACTGAAGCTTTCTTT

v_gene: TRBV18
d_gene: TRBD2
j_gene: TRBJ2-1
abundance: -
CDR3aa: CASSPVAGGPYEQFF
CDR3nt: TGTGCCAGCTCACCAGTAGCGGGGGGGCCCTATGAGCAGTTCTTC

v_gene: TRBV7-7
d_gene: -
j_gene: TRBJ2-7
abundance: -
CDR3aa: CASSPIGSDYEQYF
CDR3nt: TGTGCCAGCAGCCCCATCGGGAGCGACTACGAGCAGTACTTC

v_gene: TRBV27
d_gene: TRBD1
j_gene: TRBJ2-1
abundance: -
CDR3aa: CASSYDTGVSYNEQFF
CDR3nt: TGTGCCAGCAGTTACGATACAGGGGTTAGCTACAATGAGCAGTTCTTC

v_gene: TRBV10-1
d_gene: TRBD1
j_gene: TRBJ2-1
abundance: -
CDR3aa: CASGTGPYNEQFF
CDR3nt: TGCGCCTCCGGGACAGGACCCTACAATGAGCAGTTCTTC

v_gene: TRBV9
d_gene: TRBD1
j_gene: TRBJ2-7
abundance: -
CDR3aa: CASSPRLGTGGVIKQYF
CDR3nt: TGTGCCAGCAGCCCCCGCTTGGGGACAGGGGGCGTTATAAAGCAGTACTTC

v_gene: TRBV5-1
d_gene: -
j_gene: TRBJ2-3
abundance: few
CDR3aa: CASSSVTDTQYF
CDR3nt: TGCGCCAGCAGCTCCGTCACAGATACGCAGTATTTT

v_gene: TRBV9
d_gene: -
j_gene: TRBJ1-2
abundance: few
CDR3aa: CASSVVAGGYGYTF
CDR3nt: TGTGCCAGCAGCGTAGTTGCAGGTGGCTATGGCTACACCTTC

v_gene: TRBV10-3
d_gene: -
j_gene: TRBJ2-7
abundance: -
CDR3aa: CAISESGPYEQYF
CDR3nt: TGTGCCATCAGTGAGTCGGGCCCCTACGAGCAGTACTTC

v_gene: TRBV5-1
d_gene: -
j_gene: TRBJ2-1
abundance: -
CDR3aa: CASSSRVQGIAVLNNEQFF
CDR3nt: TGCGCCAGCAGCTCACGTGTACAGGGCATCGCTGTCCTCAACAATGAGCAGTTCTTC

v_gene: TRBV23-1
d_gene: -
j_gene: TRBJ1-1
abundance: few
CDR3aa: CASSQSPTRPGFSYEAFF
CDR3nt: TGCGCCAGCAGTCAATCCCCCACCCGTCCAGGGTTCTCCTATGAAGCTTTCTTT

v_gene: TRBV4-3
d_gene: -
j_gene: TRBJ2-2
abundance: -
CDR3aa: CASTATREAGELFF
CDR3nt: TGCGCCAGCACCGCGACTAGAGAGGCCGGGGAGCTGTTTTTT

v_gene: TRBV25-1
d_gene: -
j_gene: TRBJ2-7
abundance: -
CDR3aa: CATSRQGSSYEQYF
CDR3nt: TGTGCCACCAGCCGGCAGGGATCCTCCTACGAGCAGTACTTC

v_gene: TRBV11-3
d_gene: -
j_gene: TRBJ2-3
abundance: -
CDR3aa: CASSLDPSSDTQYF
CDR3nt: TGTGCCAGCAGCTTAGATCCTAGTTCAGATACGCAGTATTTT

v_gene: TRBV29-1
d_gene: -
j_gene: TRBJ2-7
abundance: -
CDR3aa: CSVDGEGDYEQYF
CDR3nt: TGCAGCGTTGATGGCGAGGGGGACTACGAGCAGTACTTC

v_gene: TRBV5-1
d_gene: TRBD2
j_gene: TRBJ2-1
abundance: -
CDR3aa: CASSLTSGGSNEQFF
CDR3nt: TGCGCCAGCAGCCTGACTAGCGGGGGGAGCAATGAGCAGTTCTTC

v_gene: TRBV28
d_gene: TRBD1
j_gene: TRBJ2-1
abundance: -
CDR3aa: CASSTTDRDRLF
CDR3nt: TGTGCCAGCAGTACCACCGACCGGGACAGGCTCTTC